This record concerns one TCR beta chain sequence. With V trimmed by 6 bases and J by 5 bases, 4 bases remained unmatched. In germline, CDR1 is MNHNS, CDR2 SASEGT. The CDR3 is made up of 13 amino acids. The repertoire was sequenced with immunoSEQ multiplex PCR; TCRdb's copy has only in-frame clones and lacks some. The table has approximately 11,000 clones, around 91% seen once. This entry comes from a study of tumor T cells in aggressive B-cell lymphoma. The chain uses TRBV6-1 and TRBJ2-5, with 9 nucleotides matching TRBD1. The TCR comes from an adult with diffuse large B cell lymphoma. Source material: tumor tissue. In DNA, the CDR3 is TGTGCCAGCAGCGGGACAGGGAGGGAGACCCAGTACTTC. Translation gives CASSGTGRETQYF.